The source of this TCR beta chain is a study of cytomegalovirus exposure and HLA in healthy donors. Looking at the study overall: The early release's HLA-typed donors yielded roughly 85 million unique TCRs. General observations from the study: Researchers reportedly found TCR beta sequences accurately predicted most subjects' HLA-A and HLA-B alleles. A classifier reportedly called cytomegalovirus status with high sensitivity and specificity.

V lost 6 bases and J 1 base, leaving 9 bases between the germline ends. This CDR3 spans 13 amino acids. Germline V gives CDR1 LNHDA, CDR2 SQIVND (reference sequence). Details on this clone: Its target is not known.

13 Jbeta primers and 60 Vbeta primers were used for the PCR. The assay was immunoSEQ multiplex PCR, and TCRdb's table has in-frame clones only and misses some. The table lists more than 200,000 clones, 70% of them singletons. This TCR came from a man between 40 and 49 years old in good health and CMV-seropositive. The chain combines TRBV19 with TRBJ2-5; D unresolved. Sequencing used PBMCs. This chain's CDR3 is CASSLQIQETQYF. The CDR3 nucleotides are TGTGCCAGTAGCCTACAGATCCAAGAGACCCAGTACTTC.